The clone carrying this TCR beta chain was counted only a few times. Sequenced by immunoSEQ multiplex PCR; TCRdb stores in-frame clones only, minus some. The sample yields about 450,000 clones, around 79% seen once. The data derive from a study of shared clonotypes between healthy human individuals. CDR1 and CDR2 from the germline V gene are MNHNS and SASEGT. CDR3 length: 14 residues. V was cut by 7 bases and J by 1 base, with 11 bases left in between. The receptor's source is a middle-aged woman in good health. Some clones in this sample may be carry-over from other donors' samples. The chain links TRBV6-1 to TRBJ2-1, with a tentative D call TRBD1 (5 bases). Sequencing used PBMCs. The CDR3 DNA reads as TGTGCCAGCACTCTTGGGGCTTCCTACAATGAGCAGTTCTTC. As protein: CASTLGASYNEQFF.